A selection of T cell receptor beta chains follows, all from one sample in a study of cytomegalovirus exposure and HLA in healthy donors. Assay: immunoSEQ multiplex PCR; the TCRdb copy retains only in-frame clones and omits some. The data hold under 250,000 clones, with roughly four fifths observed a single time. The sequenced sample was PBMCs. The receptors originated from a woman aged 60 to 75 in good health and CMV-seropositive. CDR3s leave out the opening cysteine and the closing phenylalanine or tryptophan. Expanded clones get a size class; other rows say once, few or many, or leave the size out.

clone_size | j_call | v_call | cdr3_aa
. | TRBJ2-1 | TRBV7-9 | ASTLPEQGSGYNEQF
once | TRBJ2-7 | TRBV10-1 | ASSESKEAGGPFYEQY
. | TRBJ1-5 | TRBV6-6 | ASSSAGTAHNQPQH
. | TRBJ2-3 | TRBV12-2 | ASRLGEVYTDTQY
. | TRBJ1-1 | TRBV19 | ASSTGTGGAWTEAF
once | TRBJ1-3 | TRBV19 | ASTKEGAAGNTIY
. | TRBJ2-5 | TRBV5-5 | ASSLGQRGETQY
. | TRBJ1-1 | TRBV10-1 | ASSQDGDRGTEAF
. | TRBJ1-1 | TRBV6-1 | ASMGQLNTEAF
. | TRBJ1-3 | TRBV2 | ASSGEGNTIY
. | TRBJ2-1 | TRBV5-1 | ASSFTGTSYNEQF
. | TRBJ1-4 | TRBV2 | ASSEDVDRSGEKLF
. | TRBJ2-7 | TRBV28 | ASSPGTGNDEQY
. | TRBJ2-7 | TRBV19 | ASSRKGVYEQY
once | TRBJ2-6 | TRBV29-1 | SVGQGSSGANVLT
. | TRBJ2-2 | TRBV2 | ASNRNTGELF
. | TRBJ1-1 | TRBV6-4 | ASSERENTEAF
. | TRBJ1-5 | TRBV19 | ASNRDRVFPQH
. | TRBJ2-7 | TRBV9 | ASSVGYDTGSYEQY
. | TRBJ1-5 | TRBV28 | ASRDGQAGNQPQH
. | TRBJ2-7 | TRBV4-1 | ASRRLAGTYEQY
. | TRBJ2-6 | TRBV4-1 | ASSQGTASGANVLT
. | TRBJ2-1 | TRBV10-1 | ASSEGLVHEQF
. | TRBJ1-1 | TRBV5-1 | ASSLAPPDTEAF
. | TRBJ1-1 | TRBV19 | ASRPLQANTEAF
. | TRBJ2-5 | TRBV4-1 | ASSQGTGTGLQETQY
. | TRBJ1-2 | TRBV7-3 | ASGSGVREKNGYT
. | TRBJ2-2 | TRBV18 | ASSPPGTANTGELF
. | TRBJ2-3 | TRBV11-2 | ASKPIYSGASTDTQY
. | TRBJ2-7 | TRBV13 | ASSLGTSAYEQY
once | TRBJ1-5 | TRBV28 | ASSQGVNQPQH
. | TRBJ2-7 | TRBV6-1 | ASSETGDASYEQY
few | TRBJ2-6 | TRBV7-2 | ASSLDGLSGANVLT
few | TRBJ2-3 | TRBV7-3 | ASSQGAGGVADTQY
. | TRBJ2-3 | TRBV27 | ASSLQGADVTDTQY
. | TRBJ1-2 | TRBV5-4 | ASSLEPGGWGYT
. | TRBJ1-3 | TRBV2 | ASSVMSSGNTIY
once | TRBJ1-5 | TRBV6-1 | ASSRFSDYNQPQH
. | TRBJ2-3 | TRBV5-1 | ASSYGLAGRSTDTQY
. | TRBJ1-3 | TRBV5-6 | ASSRDRISGNTIY